Described below is a single T cell receptor (beta chain) sequence and its context. What antigen it recognizes has not been identified. No much larger clonotype is one base removed from it; base qualities were not supplied. The time point label of this sample denotes: baseline before first vaccination. Vaccinee samples came from UK trials COV001 and COV002, including a single-blind randomized controlled phase 2/3 trial of AZD1222 (ChAdOx1 nCoV-19) in healthy adults. Trial participant PBMC samples were collected at day 0 and day 28 after the second dose for TCRbeta chain sequencing. The data stem from a study of T cell responses to AZD1222 COVID-19 vaccine (dated by TCRdb to the early 2020s). Study-wide context: AZD1222 recipients given second doses at about 4 weeks or at about 12 weeks were pooled, since spike-specific TCR depth and breadth were not found to differ between the two schedules. A total of under 250 trial participants underwent TCR sequencing, of whom more than 200 had received two doses of AZD1222 and around 26 had received two doses of the MenACWY control vaccine. Trial participants were enrolled by age into 18-55, 56-69 and 70-plus year subgroups, with approximately 160, 26 and 62 TCR-sequenced participants respectively.

Points the paper makes about the study in general: Most participants were white British and females outnumbered males, and the authors suggested that clonal diversity may have been underestimated. Reportedly, close to half of the unique spike-specific TCRs recognized epitopes lying outside the regions that are mutated in the B.1.351 and B.1.1.7 variants. No day 14 peak-response samples were available, so repertoires were characterized only after the peak T cell response. A significant rise in spike-specific TCR breadth and depth was observed after two AZD1222 doses relative to day 0 and relative to MenACWY recipients. Conclusions about previously exposed vaccinees were limited because only six AZD1222 recipients were SARS-CoV-2 seropositive at baseline. Vaccine-associated CD4 TCRs spanned the whole spike protein, with dominant responses in regions 160-218 and 743-854. In the small 56-69-year group, the increase in depth fell short of significance, most likely because of low power.

The CDR3 regions of human TCRbeta chains were subjected to immunosequencing. The study's processing was this. Repertoire TCRs were checked for matches against a reference library of SARS-CoV-2-specific TCRs that had been generated using the MIRA antigen-specificity platform. Breadth was defined as the fraction of unique TCRs that were SARS-CoV-2-associated, and depth was defined as the fraction of total T cells that were SARS-CoV-2-associated. Using the MIRA data, each spike-specific TCR was assigned both to the spike region to which the TCR was reactive and to a CD4 or CD8 class. Log10-transformed breadth and depth values were compared by one-way ANOVA with Sidak's multiple comparisons tests. Sourced from immuneACCESS, this table was stored by TCRdb with only in-frame sequences that have V and J called. A share of the clones is absent; for the studies checked, an unresolved V gene accounts for under half, and the remainder has no known explanation. V and J calls plus clone size are reproduced from that table; the DNA served to infer D and trimming. This sample is represented by some 100,000 clones; roughly 91% of them were singletons. Together, the top ten hold 16% of the sample.

Based on the germline V gene (reference sequence), the CDR1 and CDR2 sequences are LNHDA and SQIVND. V loses 6 bases, J loses 3 bases, and the germline ends lie 10 bases apart. The CDR3 holds 13 amino acids from the cysteine to the phenylalanine. Solely the CDR3 DNA is kept, with 39 bases framed from the first base. This clonotype was sampled from an adult in good health. The chain is made from TRBV19 and TRBJ2-3; a confident D gene designation cannot be given. Here the sequenced sample was peripheral blood, taken on day 0 of AZD1222 vaccination. The CDR3 loop reads CASRPLGTDTQYF. The DNA sequence is as follows: TGTGCCAGTAGGCCGCTAGGGACAGATACGCAGTATTTT.